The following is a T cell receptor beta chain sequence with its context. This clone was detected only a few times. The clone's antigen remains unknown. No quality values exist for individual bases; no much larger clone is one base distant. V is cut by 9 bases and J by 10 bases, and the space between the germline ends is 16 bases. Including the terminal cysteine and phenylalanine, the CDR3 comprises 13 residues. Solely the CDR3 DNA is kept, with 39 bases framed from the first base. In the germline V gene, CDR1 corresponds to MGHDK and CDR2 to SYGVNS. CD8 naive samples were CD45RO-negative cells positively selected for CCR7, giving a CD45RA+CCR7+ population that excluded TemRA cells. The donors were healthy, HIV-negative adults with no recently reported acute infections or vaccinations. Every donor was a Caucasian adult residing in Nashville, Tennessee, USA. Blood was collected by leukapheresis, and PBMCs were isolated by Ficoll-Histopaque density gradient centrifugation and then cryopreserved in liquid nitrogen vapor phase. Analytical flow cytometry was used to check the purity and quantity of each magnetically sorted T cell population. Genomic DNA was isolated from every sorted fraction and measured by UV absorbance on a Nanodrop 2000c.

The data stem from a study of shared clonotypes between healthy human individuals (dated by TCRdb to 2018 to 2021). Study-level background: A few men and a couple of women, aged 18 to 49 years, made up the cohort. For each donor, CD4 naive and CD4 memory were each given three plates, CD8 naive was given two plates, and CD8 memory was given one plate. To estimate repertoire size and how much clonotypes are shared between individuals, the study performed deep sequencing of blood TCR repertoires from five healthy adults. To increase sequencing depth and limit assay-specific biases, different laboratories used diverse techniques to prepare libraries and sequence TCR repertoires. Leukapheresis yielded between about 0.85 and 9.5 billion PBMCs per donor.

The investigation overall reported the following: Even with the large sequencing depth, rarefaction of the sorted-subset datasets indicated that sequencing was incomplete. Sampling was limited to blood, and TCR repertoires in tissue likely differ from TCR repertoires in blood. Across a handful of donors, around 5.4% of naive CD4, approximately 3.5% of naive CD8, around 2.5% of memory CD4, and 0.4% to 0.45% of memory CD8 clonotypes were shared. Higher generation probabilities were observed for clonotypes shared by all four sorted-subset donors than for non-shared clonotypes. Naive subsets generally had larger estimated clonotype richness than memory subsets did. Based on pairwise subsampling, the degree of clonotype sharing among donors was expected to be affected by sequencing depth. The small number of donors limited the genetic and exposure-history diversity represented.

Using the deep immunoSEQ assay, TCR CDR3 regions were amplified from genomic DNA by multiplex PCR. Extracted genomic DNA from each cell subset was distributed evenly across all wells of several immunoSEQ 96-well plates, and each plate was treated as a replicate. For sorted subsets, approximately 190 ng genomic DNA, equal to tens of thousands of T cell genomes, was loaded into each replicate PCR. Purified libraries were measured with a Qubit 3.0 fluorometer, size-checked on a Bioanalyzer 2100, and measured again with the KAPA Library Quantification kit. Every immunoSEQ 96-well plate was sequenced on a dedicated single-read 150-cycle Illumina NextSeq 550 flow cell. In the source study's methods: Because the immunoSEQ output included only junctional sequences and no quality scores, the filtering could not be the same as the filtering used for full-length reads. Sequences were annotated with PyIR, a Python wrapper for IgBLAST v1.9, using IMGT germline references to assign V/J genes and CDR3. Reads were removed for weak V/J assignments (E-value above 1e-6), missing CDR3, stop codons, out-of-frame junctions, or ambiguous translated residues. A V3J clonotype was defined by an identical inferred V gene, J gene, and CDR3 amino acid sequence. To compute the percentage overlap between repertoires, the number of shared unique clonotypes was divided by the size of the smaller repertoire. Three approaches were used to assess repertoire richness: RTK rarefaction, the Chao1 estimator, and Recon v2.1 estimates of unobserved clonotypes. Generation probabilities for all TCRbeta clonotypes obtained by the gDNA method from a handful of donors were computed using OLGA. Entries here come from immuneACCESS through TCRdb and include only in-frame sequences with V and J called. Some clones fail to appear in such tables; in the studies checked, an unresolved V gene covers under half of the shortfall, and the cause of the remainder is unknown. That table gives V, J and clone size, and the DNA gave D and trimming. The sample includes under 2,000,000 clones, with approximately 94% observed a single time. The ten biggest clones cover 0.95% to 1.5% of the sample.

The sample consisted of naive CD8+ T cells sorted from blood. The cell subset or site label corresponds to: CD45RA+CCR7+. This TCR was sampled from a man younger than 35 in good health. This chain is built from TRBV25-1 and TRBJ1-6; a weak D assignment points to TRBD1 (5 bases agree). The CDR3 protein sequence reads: CARLRALISPLHF. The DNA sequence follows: TGTGCCAGGCTCAGGGCCCTTATCTCACCCCTCCACTTT.